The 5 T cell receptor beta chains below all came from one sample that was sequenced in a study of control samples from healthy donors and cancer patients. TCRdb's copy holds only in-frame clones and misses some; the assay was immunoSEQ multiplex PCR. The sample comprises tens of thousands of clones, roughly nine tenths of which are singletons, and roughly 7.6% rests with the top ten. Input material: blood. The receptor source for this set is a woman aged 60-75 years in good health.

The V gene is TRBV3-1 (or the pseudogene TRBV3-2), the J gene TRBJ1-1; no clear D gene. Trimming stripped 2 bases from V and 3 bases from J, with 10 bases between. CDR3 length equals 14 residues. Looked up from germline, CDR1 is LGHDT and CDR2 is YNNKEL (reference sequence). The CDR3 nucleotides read TGTGCCAGCAGCCAAAAAGTTGCGGACACTGAAGCTTTCTTT. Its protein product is CASSQKVADTEAFF.

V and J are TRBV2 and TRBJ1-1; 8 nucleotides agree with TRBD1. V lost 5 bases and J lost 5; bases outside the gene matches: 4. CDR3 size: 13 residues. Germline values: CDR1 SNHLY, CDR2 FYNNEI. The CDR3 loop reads CASSLDRGTEAFF. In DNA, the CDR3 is TGTGCCAGCAGTCTCGACAGGGGTACTGAAGCTTTCTTT.

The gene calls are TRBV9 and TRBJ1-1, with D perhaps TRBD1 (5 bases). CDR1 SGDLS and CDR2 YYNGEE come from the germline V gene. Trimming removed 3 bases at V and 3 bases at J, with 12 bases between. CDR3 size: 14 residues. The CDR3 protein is CASSAGVRDTEAFF. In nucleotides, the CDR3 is TGTGCCAGCAGCGCGGGGGTTAGGGACACTGAAGCTTTCTTT.

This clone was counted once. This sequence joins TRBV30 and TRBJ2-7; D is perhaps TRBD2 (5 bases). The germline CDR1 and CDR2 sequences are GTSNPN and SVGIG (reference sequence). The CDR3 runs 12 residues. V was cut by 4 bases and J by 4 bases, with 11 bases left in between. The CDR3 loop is CAWTGGWYEQYF. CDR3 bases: TGTGCCTGGACAGGAGGTTGGTACGAGCAGTACTTC.

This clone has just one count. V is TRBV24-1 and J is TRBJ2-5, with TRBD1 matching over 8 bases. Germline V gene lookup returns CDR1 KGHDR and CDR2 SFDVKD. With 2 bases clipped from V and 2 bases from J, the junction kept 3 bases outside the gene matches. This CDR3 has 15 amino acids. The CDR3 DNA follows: TGTGCCACCAGTGATTCAGGACAGGGACAAGAGACCCAGTACTTC. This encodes CATSDSGQGQETQYF.